These T cell receptor beta chains were read from a single sample in a study of cytomegalovirus exposure and HLA in healthy donors. Method: immunoSEQ multiplex PCR; TCRdb's copy keeps in-frame clones and lacks some. The sample consists of around 52,000 clones, roughly 85% of them appearing once. The sample comprised PBMCs. These receptor sequences come from a woman aged 25 to 39 in good health and CMV-seronegative. Both conserved end residues are part of each CDR3. Each record gives: D gene, J gene, clone size, V gene, CDR3 protein, CDR3 DNA. D genes are given only for firm matches. Some rows mark clone size as missing; the rest say once, few, many or name a class of expanded clone.

D gene: TRBD1
J gene: TRBJ1-2
clone size: -
V gene: TRBV6-9
CDR3 protein: CASRQGLQYGYTF
CDR3 DNA: TGTGCCAGCAGACAGGGGTTGCAGTATGGCTACACCTTC

D gene: -
J gene: TRBJ1-2
clone size: -
V gene: TRBV11-2
CDR3 protein: CASSLGSLRYGYTF
CDR3 DNA: TGTGCCAGCAGCTTGGGGAGTTTACGGTATGGCTACACCTTC

D gene: -
J gene: TRBJ2-3
clone size: -
V gene: TRBV6-5
CDR3 protein: CASSYSTSGVGQYF
CDR3 DNA: TGTGCCAGCAGTTACTCGACATCGGGGGTTGGACAGTATTTT

D gene: TRBD2
J gene: TRBJ2-1
clone size: -
V gene: TRBV5-1
CDR3 protein: CASSLAWVGLADNEQFF
CDR3 DNA: TGCGCCAGCAGCTTGGCCTGGGTCGGACTAGCCGACAATGAGCAGTTCTTC

D gene: TRBD2
J gene: TRBJ2-7
clone size: -
V gene: TRBV11-3
CDR3 protein: CASSLDGTSAYEQYF
CDR3 DNA: TGTGCCAGCAGCTTAGATGGGACTAGCGCCTACGAGCAGTACTTC

D gene: -
J gene: TRBJ2-3
clone size: -
V gene: TRBV2
CDR3 protein: CASSGSGKGTDTQYF
CDR3 DNA: TGTGCCAGCAGTGGGAGCGGAAAGGGCACAGATACGCAGTATTTT

D gene: TRBD2
J gene: TRBJ2-2
clone size: -
V gene: TRBV4-3
CDR3 protein: CASSQDIATSGYTGELFF
CDR3 DNA: TGCGCCAGCAGCCAAGATATTGCGACTAGCGGCTACACCGGGGAGCTGTTTTTT

D gene: -
J gene: TRBJ1-2
clone size: -
V gene: TRBV19
CDR3 protein: CASSTQEQYLHGYTF
CDR3 DNA: TGTGCCAGTAGTACCCAGGAACAGTACCTGCATGGCTACACCTTC

D gene: TRBD2
J gene: TRBJ2-1
clone size: -
V gene: TRBV6-5
CDR3 protein: CASSYTGLARNEQFF
CDR3 DNA: TGTGCCAGCAGTTACACGGGACTAGCGCGCAATGAGCAGTTCTTC

D gene: TRBD1
J gene: TRBJ2-7
clone size: -
V gene: TRBV28
CDR3 protein: CASSREQGAAYEQYF
CDR3 DNA: TGTGCCAGCAGTCGAGAACAGGGGGCCGCCTACGAGCAGTACTTC

D gene: TRBD2
J gene: TRBJ2-1
clone size: -
V gene: TRBV28
CDR3 protein: CASSLRLAGFYNEQFF
CDR3 DNA: TGTGCCAGCAGTTTAAGACTAGCGGGATTCTACAATGAGCAGTTCTTC

D gene: TRBD2
J gene: TRBJ2-1
clone size: once
V gene: TRBV5-4
CDR3 protein: CASLSSGRLNEQFF
CDR3 DNA: TGTGCCAGCCTCTCTAGCGGGAGGTTAAATGAGCAGTTCTTC

D gene: -
J gene: TRBJ1-5
clone size: once
V gene: TRBV6-1
CDR3 protein: CATAGEHQPQHF
CDR3 DNA: TGTGCCACCGCAGGGGAACATCAGCCCCAGCATTTT

D gene: -
J gene: TRBJ1-1
clone size: -
V gene: TRBV30
CDR3 protein: CAWSVRQAATREAFF
CDR3 DNA: TGTGCCTGGAGTGTACGACAGGCCGCCACCAGAGAAGCTTTCTTT

D gene: TRBD1
J gene: TRBJ2-4
clone size: -
V gene: TRBV27
CDR3 protein: CASSFRTGSFGNIQYF
CDR3 DNA: TGTGCCAGCAGTTTTCGGACAGGGAGTTTCGGAAACATTCAGTACTTC

D gene: -
J gene: TRBJ2-1
clone size: -
V gene: TRBV2
CDR3 protein: CASSEESTPHNEQFF
CDR3 DNA: TGTGCCAGCAGTGAAGAGAGTACTCCACACAATGAGCAGTTCTTC

D gene: -
J gene: TRBJ2-7
clone size: few
V gene: TRBV10-3
CDR3 protein: CAIKASQGSYEQYF
CDR3 DNA: TGTGCCATCAAGGCATCGCAGGGTTCCTACGAGCAGTACTTC

D gene: -
J gene: TRBJ1-2
clone size: -
V gene: TRBV7-2
CDR3 protein: CASSFGTGEDYTF
CDR3 DNA: TGTGCCAGCAGCTTCGGGACGGGGGAGGACTACACCTTC

D gene: -
J gene: TRBJ2-7
clone size: -
V gene: TRBV6-5
CDR3 protein: CASGAGVFGGQYF
CDR3 DNA: TGTGCCAGCGGGGCAGGGGTCTTTGGGGGGCAGTACTTC

D gene: -
J gene: TRBJ2-6
clone size: -
V gene: TRBV7-2
CDR3 protein: CASSFNSGANVLTF
CDR3 DNA: TGTGCCAGCAGCTTCAACTCTGGGGCCAACGTCCTGACTTTC

D gene: TRBD2
J gene: TRBJ2-7
clone size: -
V gene: TRBV29-1
CDR3 protein: CSVEASSGPGSYEQYF
CDR3 DNA: TGCAGCGTTGAAGCCTCTAGCGGTCCGGGCTCCTACGAGCAGTACTTC

D gene: -
J gene: TRBJ2-3
clone size: -
V gene: TRBV9
CDR3 protein: CASSVGDWVTDTQYF
CDR3 DNA: TGTGCCAGCAGCGTAGGGGACTGGGTAACAGATACGCAGTATTTT

D gene: -
J gene: TRBJ2-2
clone size: -
V gene: TRBV6-6
CDR3 protein: CASSPRRDTGELFF
CDR3 DNA: TGTGCCAGCAGTCCCCGCCGGGACACCGGGGAGCTGTTTTTT

D gene: -
J gene: TRBJ1-1
clone size: -
V gene: TRBV15
CDR3 protein: CATSLTGAEAFF
CDR3 DNA: TGTGCCACCAGCTTAACAGGAGCTGAAGCTTTCTTT

D gene: TRBD1
J gene: TRBJ2-1
clone size: -
V gene: TRBV7-3
CDR3 protein: CASSPQPGQGTFNEQFF
CDR3 DNA: TGTGCCAGCAGCCCACAGCCGGGACAGGGGACGTTCAATGAGCAGTTCTTC

D gene: TRBD2
J gene: TRBJ2-1
clone size: few
V gene: TRBV28
CDR3 protein: CASSLRVASGRDEQFF
CDR3 DNA: TGTGCCAGCAGTCTCCGAGTGGCTAGCGGGAGAGACGAGCAGTTCTTC

D gene: -
J gene: TRBJ2-1
clone size: -
V gene: TRBV6-6
CDR3 protein: CASSVALAASYNEQFF
CDR3 DNA: TGTGCCAGCAGTGTCGCGTTGGCGGCCTCCTACAATGAGCAGTTCTTC

D gene: TRBD1
J gene: TRBJ2-2
clone size: -
V gene: TRBV5-1
CDR3 protein: CASSLAGGADTGELFF
CDR3 DNA: TGCGCCAGCAGCTTGGCAGGGGGCGCCGACACCGGGGAGCTGTTTTTT

D gene: TRBD1
J gene: TRBJ1-1
clone size: -
V gene: TRBV6-6
CDR3 protein: CASIRTGADTEAFF
CDR3 DNA: TGTGCCAGCATCCGGACAGGGGCGGATACTGAAGCTTTCTTT

D gene: -
J gene: TRBJ2-1
clone size: -
V gene: TRBV7-3
CDR3 protein: CASSLGGTANEQFF
CDR3 DNA: TGTGCCAGCAGCTTAGGGGGGACAGCAAATGAGCAGTTCTTC

D gene: TRBD2
J gene: TRBJ2-4
clone size: -
V gene: TRBV5-1
CDR3 protein: CASSAPPGLAGGGAKNIQYF
CDR3 DNA: TGCGCCAGCAGCGCCCCACCGGGACTAGCGGGAGGGGGGGCCAAAAACATTCAGTACTTC

D gene: -
J gene: TRBJ2-5
clone size: -
V gene: TRBV4-3
CDR3 protein: CASSQDRRLETQYF
CDR3 DNA: TGCGCCAGCAGCCAAGATCGGCGGCTAGAGACCCAGTACTTC

D gene: -
J gene: TRBJ2-5
clone size: -
V gene: TRBV5-8
CDR3 protein: CASSFRRQQRETQYF
CDR3 DNA: TGTGCCAGCAGCTTCCGGCGCCAACAGCGGGAGACCCAGTACTTC

D gene: TRBD1
J gene: TRBJ2-7
clone size: -
V gene: TRBV5-1
CDR3 protein: CASSPDPGQTYEQYF
CDR3 DNA: TGCGCCAGCAGCCCGGACCCGGGACAGACCTACGAGCAGTACTTC

D gene: -
J gene: TRBJ1-1
clone size: once
V gene: TRBV6-1
CDR3 protein: CATNRVNTEAFF
CDR3 DNA: TGTGCCACCAACAGGGTAAACACTGAAGCTTTCTTT

D gene: TRBD1
J gene: TRBJ1-1
clone size: -
V gene: TRBV27
CDR3 protein: CATVGIRGRSTEAFF
CDR3 DNA: TGTGCCACCGTGGGGATCAGGGGGCGAAGCACTGAAGCTTTCTTT

D gene: TRBD1
J gene: TRBJ1-3
clone size: -
V gene: TRBV30
CDR3 protein: CALDRRTSGNTIYF
CDR3 DNA: TGTGCCTTGGACAGGCGGACCTCTGGAAACACCATATATTTT

D gene: -
J gene: TRBJ2-7
clone size: -
V gene: TRBV11-2
CDR3 protein: CASSPPGTYEQYF
CDR3 DNA: TGTGCCAGCAGTCCTCCAGGGACCTACGAGCAGTACTTC

D gene: -
J gene: TRBJ2-7
clone size: -
V gene: TRBV15
CDR3 protein: CATSSAPRPGDEQYF
CDR3 DNA: TGTGCCACCAGCAGCGCCCCTCGACCAGGGGACGAGCAGTACTTC

D gene: -
J gene: TRBJ1-5
clone size: -
V gene: TRBV28
CDR3 protein: CASRDLGGVNQPQHF
CDR3 DNA: TGTGCCAGCAGAGACCTCGGCGGGGTCAATCAGCCCCAGCATTTT

D gene: TRBD1
J gene: TRBJ1-3
clone size: -
V gene: TRBV2
CDR3 protein: CASSADRGGNTIYF
CDR3 DNA: TGTGCCAGCAGCGCGGACAGGGGGGGAAACACCATATATTTT

D gene: -
J gene: TRBJ2-7
clone size: -
V gene: TRBV11-1
CDR3 protein: CASSSGIYEQYF
CDR3 DNA: TGTGCCAGCAGCTCAGGGATCTACGAGCAGTACTTC

D gene: TRBD1
J gene: TRBJ2-7
clone size: -
V gene: TRBV7-6
CDR3 protein: CASSSGTGRSYEQYF
CDR3 DNA: TGTGCCAGCAGCTCAGGGACAGGTCGCTCCTACGAGCAGTACTTC

D gene: -
J gene: TRBJ2-3
clone size: -
V gene: TRBV7-6
CDR3 protein: CASSLPGTDTQYF
CDR3 DNA: TGTGCCAGCAGCTTGCCAGGAACAGATACGCAGTATTTT

D gene: TRBD1
J gene: TRBJ1-2
clone size: -
V gene: TRBV4-1
CDR3 protein: CASSLELLPGQTDGYTF
CDR3 DNA: TGCGCCAGCAGCCTCGAGTTGCTCCCGGGACAGACTGATGGCTACACCTTC

D gene: -
J gene: TRBJ2-7
clone size: -
V gene: TRBV13
CDR3 protein: CASSLEPTGTYYEQYF
CDR3 DNA: TGTGCCAGCAGCTTAGAACCGACCGGGACATACTACGAGCAGTACTTC

D gene: -
J gene: TRBJ2-1
clone size: once
V gene: TRBV30
CDR3 protein: CAWSGLLGNEQFF
CDR3 DNA: TGTGCCTGGAGTGGACTACTGGGGAATGAGCAGTTCTTC

D gene: -
J gene: TRBJ1-4
clone size: -
V gene: TRBV28
CDR3 protein: CASSFSGATNEKLFF
CDR3 DNA: TGTGCCAGCAGTTTCTCAGGGGCAACTAATGAAAAACTGTTTTTT

D gene: -
J gene: TRBJ1-1
clone size: once
V gene: TRBV29-1
CDR3 protein: CSVSQGNTEAFF
CDR3 DNA: TGCAGCGTGAGCCAGGGGAACACTGAAGCTTTCTTT

D gene: -
J gene: TRBJ1-2
clone size: -
V gene: TRBV2
CDR3 protein: CASTFLAGAYGYTF
CDR3 DNA: TGTGCCAGTACCTTTTTGGCGGGGGCCTATGGCTACACCTTC

D gene: -
J gene: TRBJ2-3
clone size: -
V gene: TRBV10-3
CDR3 protein: CAISESKIGWWGSTDTQYF
CDR3 DNA: TGTGCCATCAGTGAGTCGAAAATTGGATGGTGGGGCAGCACAGATACGCAGTATTTT

D gene: -
J gene: TRBJ2-7
clone size: once
V gene: TRBV6-6
CDR3 protein: CASSYPPGSEQYF
CDR3 DNA: TGTGCCAGCAGTTATCCCCCGGGGAGCGAGCAGTACTTC

D gene: -
J gene: TRBJ2-7
clone size: -
V gene: TRBV5-5
CDR3 protein: CASSLGSGEYYEQYF
CDR3 DNA: TGTGCCAGCAGCTTGGGGTCGGGAGAGTATTACGAGCAGTACTTC

D gene: TRBD1
J gene: TRBJ2-1
clone size: -
V gene: TRBV7-8
CDR3 protein: CASSLPKTGGESSYNEQFF
CDR3 DNA: TGTGCCAGCAGCCTTCCAAAGACAGGGGGCGAGAGCTCCTACAATGAGCAGTTCTTC

D gene: -
J gene: TRBJ1-2
clone size: -
V gene: TRBV28
CDR3 protein: CASSFSIANYGYTF
CDR3 DNA: TGTGCCAGCAGTTTCTCTATAGCTAACTATGGCTACACCTTC

D gene: -
J gene: TRBJ2-7
clone size: -
V gene: TRBV5-6
CDR3 protein: CASSASSYEQYF
CDR3 DNA: TGTGCCAGCAGTGCGAGCTCCTACGAGCAGTACTTC

D gene: TRBD2
J gene: TRBJ2-2
clone size: -
V gene: TRBV6-5
CDR3 protein: CASSYGGRASGELFF
CDR3 DNA: TGTGCCAGCAGTTACGGCGGGAGGGCCTCCGGGGAGCTGTTTTTT

D gene: -
J gene: TRBJ2-3
clone size: once
V gene: TRBV27
CDR3 protein: CASIVEDTQYF
CDR3 DNA: TGTGCCAGCATAGTCGAGGATACGCAGTATTTT

D gene: -
J gene: TRBJ1-1
clone size: -
V gene: TRBV7-9
CDR3 protein: CASSLGGTYAFF
CDR3 DNA: TGTGCCAGCAGCTTAGGTGGGACATACGCTTTCTTT